This T cell receptor beta chain was identified in a study of blood T cell repertoires in COVID-19. In the study overall: Recovered Cohort 3 donors showed two negative PCRs, clearance, or symptom resolution.

In the original analysis: It was from reference gene primer amplification that nucleated cell counts were estimated. Libraries were prepared by immunoSEQ multiplex PCR; TCRdb keeps only in-frame clonotypes and omits some of them. Clonal size and the V and J genes are those of that table, whereas D and trimming came from the DNA. The table records more than 300,000 clones, more than 75% of them present only once. Germline-derived CDR1 and CDR2 are MNHEY and SVGAGI. This CDR3 contains 15 residues. Between the trimmed V and J ends, which lost 5 bases and 0 bases, there was a span of 14 bases. The chain combines TRBV6-5 with TRBJ2-7; possible D gene TRBD1, 6 bases. The sample comprised PBMCs or T cells enriched from blood (not recorded which). This sequence was found in a man aged 35 to 55 in a cohort exposed to, infected with or recovered from COVID-19 (not recorded which). DNA of the CDR3: TGTGCCAGCAGTCCCAGGGGCCTAAGCTCCTACGAGCAGTACTTC. This translates into CASSPRGLSSYEQYF.